This record looks at one T cell receptor beta chain sequence and its context. As yet, its antigen is unknown. The trim removed 7 bases at V and 1 base at J, leaving 5 bases unmatched. Germline loops: CDR1 MNHNS, CDR2 SASEGT. This CDR3 has 14 residues. This entry comes from a study of T cell clones after liver transplantation. Unstimulated PBMCs were sorted into CD3+CD4+ and CD3+CD8+ populations. Study-wide results and caveats: Compared with third party-reactive sequences, donor-reactive ones declined more, independent of withdrawal success. These preliminary findings come from unstandardized post-transplant sampling times.

This table comes from immunoSEQ multiplex PCR, and its TCRdb copy is limited to in-frame clones, with some not included. The sample holds some 120,000 clones, about nine tenths seen once. This TCR derives from a human patient who received a liver transplant. The graft donor may be the source of some T cells. The chain is built from TRBV6-1 and TRBJ1-1; 8 bases match TRBD1. The sample in question was CD4+ T cells from blood, obtained 12 months after liver transplant. The CDR3 here is CASTRQGRNTEAFF. DNA for the CDR3: TGTGCCAGCACTCGACAGGGGAGGAACACTGAAGCTTTCTTT.